A selection of T cell receptor beta chains follows, all from one sample in a study of T cell responses to AZD1222 COVID-19 vaccine. The data were produced by immunoSEQ multiplex PCR, yet TCRdb's version contains in-frame clones alone and is incomplete. Of under 200,000 clones in the sample, less than 95% were seen once. The sample here was peripheral blood, taken on day 0 of AZD1222 vaccination. The origin of the receptors is an adult in good health. Each CDR3 is given with its conserved first and last residue.

TRBJ1-4	TRBV28	14	CASSLGGGLEKLFF
TRBJ1-3	TRBV19	15	CASRTGDSLGNTIYF
TRBJ2-7	TRBV28	13	CASKGGASDEQYF
TRBJ2-1	TRBV24-1	16	CATSVGPGRNTNEQFF
TRBJ1-5	TRBV6-5	15	CASSYSNRDRQPQHF
TRBJ2-3	TRBV19	14	CASRWAGGTDTQYF
TRBJ2-7	TRBV4-1	14	CASSQGRGQYEQYF
TRBJ1-5	TRBV6-6	15	CASSWGDRSNQPQHF
TRBJ1-4	TRBV5-1	14	CASTLPDSNEKLFF
TRBJ1-2	TRBV19	15	CASSSITIGVYGYTF
TRBJ2-5	TRBV2	15	CASRANGAFQETQYF
TRBJ1-1	TRBV28	13	CANSKTVNTEAFF
TRBJ2-5	TRBV14	15	CASSQIAGTGETQYF
TRBJ2-1	TRBV6-5	15	CASNYGQGVKNEQFF
TRBJ1-1	TRBV13	17	CASSWRMRDSLNTEAFF
TRBJ2-5	TRBV2	14	CASSRGTAQETQYF
TRBJ2-1	TRBV18	16	CASSPPGTSGTNEQFF
TRBJ1-4	TRBV18	13	CASSPGRGEKLFF
TRBJ1-3	TRBV3-1/TRBV3-2	13	CASSRPGLNTIYF
TRBJ1-3	TRBV5-1	15	CASSLVPGSGNTIYF